This T cell receptor (beta chain) was sequenced for a study of blood T cell repertoires in COVID-19. For the study at large: In each case, the material was cDNA or gDNA derived from T cells, B-cell-depleted T cells, or PBMCs.

Original handling: Estimates of nucleated cell counts were drawn from the amplification of reference gene primers. Clones were sequenced by immunoSEQ multiplex PCR, and TCRdb holds only the in-frame ones, with some missing. The V and J calls and the clone size are those of that table, but D and trimming were determined from the DNA. This sample has some 58,000 clones, with about 91% found just once. The CDR3 has 9 residues. CDR1 is DFQATT, CDR2 SNEGSKA, per germline (reference sequence). The specimen was peripheral blood. This chain links TRBV20-1 with TRBJ1-1, with no clear D. The receptor was isolated from a man aged 50 to 59 with active COVID-19. The CDR3 DNA reads TGCACCCGGGGCACTGAAGCTTTCTTT. Translated: CTRGTEAFF.